This entry lists 14 T cell receptor beta chains sequenced from one sample in a study of T cell repertoires in cytomegalovirus infection. TCRdb ran MiXCR on the reads and lists one entry per CDR3 protein. The data contain roughly 310,000 distinct CDR3 sequences, 25% to 35% of them singletons. For these receptors, no antigen is known. Sequencing was performed on cultured PBMCs, taken from culture after CMV antigen stimulation. The receptor set was obtained from a human donor in good health (CMV status not recorded). Some clones in this sample may be carry-over from other donors' samples.

CDR3 protein: CASSQDGGTGHPLLESNQPQHF. CDR3 DNA sequence: TGTGCCAGCAGCCAAGATGGCGGGACAGGGCACCCTCTTCTTGAAAGCAATCAGCCCCAGCATTTT. The J gene is TRBJ1-5, the V gene TRBV3-1; 9 bases are shared with TRBD1. The junction had 19 bases not matched to a gene; V was cut back by 0 bases and J by 1 base. Germline loops: CDR1 LGHDT, CDR2 YNNKEL (reference sequence). This CDR3 is 22 amino acids long.

This clonotype was counted a few times. The rearrangement links TRBV7-2 to TRBJ2-5; tentatively, D is TRBD2 (7 bases). The V end was cut by 3 bases, the J end by 9 bases, with 17 bases between. Per the germline V gene, CDR1 is SGHTA and CDR2 is FQGNSA. The CDR3 length is 14 residues. The CDR3 DNA follows: TGTGCCAGCAGCTTGGGGGGCGGGGGTTCGGCCCAGTACTTC. Amino acid sequence: CASSLGGGGSAQYF.

A few counts support this clonotype. The J gene is TRBJ1-1, the V gene TRBV7-6; no clear D gene. Germline V lookup: CDR1 SGHVS, CDR2 FNYEAQ. The CDR3 spans 14 residues. V was clipped by 5 bases and J by 4 bases, with 14 bases between them. In nucleotides, the CDR3 is TGTGCCAGCAGCCCTCCACCCCGGGGCACTGAAGCTTTCTTT. Its translation: CASSPPPRGTEAFF.

The V gene is TRBV7-6, the J gene TRBJ2-2, with D possibly matching TRBD2 (6 bases). CDR3 length equals 16 residues. V lost 6 bases and J 3 bases, leaving 17 bases between the germline ends. The germline gives CDR1 SGHVS, CDR2 FNYEAQ. CDR3 sequence reads: CASSPDGRRHTGELFF. As DNA, the CDR3 is TGTGCCAGCAGTCCCGACGGGAGAAGACACACCGGGGAGCTGTTTTTT.

This clonotype has at least ten counts. The rearrangement uses TRBV7-6 and TRBJ2-7; 9 bases are a match to TRBD1. The germline gives CDR1 SGHVS, CDR2 FNYEAQ. The V gene end was trimmed by 6 bases and the J gene end by 5 bases; junction bases not matched to a gene: 5. This CDR3 contains 13 residues. In DNA, the CDR3 is TGTGCCAGCAGTGGACAGGGGATCGACGAGCAGTACTTC. Residues: CASSGQGIDEQYF.

The sample holds many counts of this clonotype. CDR3 bases: TGTGCCAGCAGCTTCGAATTGAGCTCAGATACGCAGTATTTT. The encoded protein is CASSFELSSDTQYF. The chain couples TRBV7-2 to TRBJ2-3, with D hard to call. CDR3 length equals 14 residues. Trimming stripped 3 bases from V and 4 bases from J, with 11 bases between. The germline CDR1 and CDR2 sequences are SGHTA and FQGNSA.

The chain employs TRBV15 and TRBJ2-1; TRBD2 aligns across 7 bases. The CDR3 runs 14 residues. The germline V gene encodes CDR1 LNHNV and CDR2 YYDKDF (reference sequence). Trimming cost V 4 bases and J 9 bases; bases outside gene matches: 9. This chain's CDR3 is CATSMSRTGGEQFF. The CDR3 region has the DNA TGTGCCACCAGCATGTCAAGGACGGGGGGTGAGCAGTTCTTC.

V is TRBV28 and J is TRBJ1-5; D possibly corresponds to TRBD1 (5 bases). This CDR3 region has 15 residues. Germline lookup yields CDR1 MDHEN and CDR2 SYDVKM. The ends were cut back, 7 bases at V and 2 bases at J, with 15 bases in the middle. The CDR3 protein is CASIDSGLRNQPQHF. The CDR3 DNA reads as TGTGCCAGCATTGACTCGGGACTACGCAATCAGCCCCAGCATTTT.

This clonotype came up many times. V usage is TRBV7-2 and J usage is TRBJ2-1; TRBD2 aligns across 10 bases. V shed 5 bases, J shed 3 bases, and the junction held 10 bases outside the gene matches. Per the germline V gene, CDR1 is SGHTA and CDR2 is FQGNSA. This CDR3 contains 17 residues. CDR3 sequence: CASSGAPGTSDYNEQFF. In DNA form, the CDR3 reads TGTGCCAGCAGCGGAGCTCCCGGGACTAGCGACTACAATGAGCAGTTCTTC.

The J gene is TRBJ1-1, the V gene TRBV20-1; D gene ambiguous. Germline CDR1 DFQATT, CDR2 SNEGSKA (reference sequence). CDR3 length: 15 residues. Trimming removed 0 bases at V and 0 bases at J, with 11 bases between. The CDR3 DNA is TGCAGTGCTAGAGATCGGGTCAGGCTGAACACTGAAGCTTTCTTT. It translates to CSARDRVRLNTEAFF.

Only a few counts were recorded for this clonotype. The V and J genes are TRBV7-2 and TRBJ2-2, with D tentatively TRBD1 (6 bases). V was pared by 1 base and J by 4 bases, with 13 bases between. Germline values: CDR1 SGHTA, CDR2 FQGNSA. This CDR3 spans 16 amino acids. The CDR3 spells CASSLVRGIFTGELFF. The CDR3 DNA reads TGTGCCAGCAGCTTAGTCAGGGGAATATTCACCGGGGAGCTGTTTTTT. The variable domain in full, completed from reference TRBV7-2 and TRBJ2-2, reads GAGVSQSPSNKVTEKGKDVELRCDPISGHTALYWYRQSLGQGLEFLIYFQGNSAPDKSGLPSDRFSAERTGGSVSTLTIQRTQQEDSAVYLCASSLVRGIFTGELFFGEGSRLTVL.

This clonotype has just a few counts. This chain joins TRBV28 and TRBJ1-5; unclear D gene. CDR3 length equals 13 residues. The germline gives CDR1 MDHEN, CDR2 SYDVKM. The V end lost 5 bases, the J end lost 5 bases, and 10 bases lay between the germline ends. This chain's CDR3 is CASSPRGHQPQHF. CDR3 coding DNA: TGTGCCAGCAGTCCTAGAGGCCATCAGCCCCAGCATTTT.

This clonotype was seen only a few times. The chain recombines TRBV5-1 with TRBJ2-2; D perhaps matches TRBD1 (5 bases). From germline, CDR1 is SGHRS and CDR2 YFSETQ. V lost 7 bases to trimming and J lost 4 bases, with 11 bases between them. The CDR3 runs to 13 residues. CDR3 in DNA: TGCGCCAGCTCCGAAGGGGCCACCGGGGAGCTGTTTTTT. Its translation: CASSEGATGELFF.

The J gene is TRBJ2-3, the V gene TRBV20-1, with D maybe TRBD1 (5 bases). V was shortened by 4 bases and J by 2 bases, with 13 bases between the two germline ends. CDR3 size: 14 residues. Germline V gene lookup returns CDR1 DFQATT and CDR2 SNEGSKA (reference sequence). The CDR3 loop is CSANQGGPTDTQYF. Here the CDR3 DNA reads TGCAGTGCTAATCAGGGTGGGCCCACAGATACGCAGTATTTT.